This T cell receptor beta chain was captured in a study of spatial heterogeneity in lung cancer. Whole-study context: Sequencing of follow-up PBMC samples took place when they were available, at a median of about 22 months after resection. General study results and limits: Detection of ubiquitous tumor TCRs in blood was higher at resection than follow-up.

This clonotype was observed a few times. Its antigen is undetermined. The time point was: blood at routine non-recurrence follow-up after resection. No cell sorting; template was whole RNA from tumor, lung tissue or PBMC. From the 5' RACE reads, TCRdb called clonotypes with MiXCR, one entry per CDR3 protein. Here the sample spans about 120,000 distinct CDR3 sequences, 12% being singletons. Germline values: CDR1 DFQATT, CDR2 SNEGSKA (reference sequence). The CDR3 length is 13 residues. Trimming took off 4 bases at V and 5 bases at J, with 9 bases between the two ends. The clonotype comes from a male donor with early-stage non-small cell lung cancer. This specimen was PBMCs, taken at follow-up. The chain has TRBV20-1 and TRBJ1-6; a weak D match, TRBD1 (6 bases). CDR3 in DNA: TGCAGTGCTAATACAGGGAATAATTCACCCCTCCACTTT. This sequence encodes CSANTGNNSPLHF.